What follows are 17 T cell receptor beta chains derived from one specimen sequenced in a study of cytomegalovirus exposure and HLA in healthy donors. Use of 60 Vbeta and 13 Jbeta primers characterized the PCR. Assay used: immunoSEQ multiplex PCR; TCRdb lists only in-frame clones, some missing. Altogether approximately 220,000 clones are present, roughly 85% being singletons, with the ten largest covering about 2%. Sequenced: PBMCs. The receptors come from a male donor in good health and CMV-seronegative.

The chain has TRBV28 and TRBJ2-5, with D perhaps matching TRBD1 (5 bases). Trimming left V 5 bases short and J 5 bases short, with 18 bases between. Germline lookup yields CDR1 MDHEN and CDR2 SYDVKM. The CDR3 consists of 15 residues. The CDR3 nucleotides are TGTGCCAGCAGTCCCCTTTCCCAGGGCACCGAGACCCAGTACTTC. Protein sequence: CASSPLSQGTETQYF.

The chain joins TRBV6-5 to TRBJ2-1; maybe TRBD1 (5 bases). Germline V gene data show CDR1 as MNHEY and CDR2 as SVGAGI. V was cut by 0 bases and J by 2 bases, with 11 bases left in between. The CDR3 length is 16 residues. The DNA for the CDR3 is TGTGCCAGCAGTTACTCGTGGGGCGAAGCCTACAATGAGCAGTTCTTC. Its protein product is CASSYSWGEAYNEQFF.

V and J are TRBV12-2 and TRBJ1-1; the table's TRBD1 call for D was not verified on the DNA. TRBV12-2 constitutes a pseudogene. This CDR3 has 18 amino acids. CDR3 nucleotides: TGTGCAAGTCGCTTACCCCCCCCATCCGGACAGTCCCTACTTGAAGCTTTCTTT. This gives the protein CASRLPPPSGQSLLEAFF.

This chain links TRBV4-1 with TRBJ2-3; 8 bases are a match to TRBD2. CDR1 and CDR2 from the germline V gene are MGHRA and YSYEKL. CDR3 size: 16 residues. J lost 2 bases, V lost 1 base, and 5 bases had no gene match. The CDR3 bases are TGCGCCAGCAGCCAAGTTGTAGCGGGGCACACAGATACGCAGTATTTT. Translating it yields CASSQVVAGHTDTQYF.

Regarding this clone: The identical CDR3 is also encoded by other nucleotide sequences in the sample. This sequence joins TRBV27 and TRBJ2-7; possibly TRBD1 for D (6 bases). CDR3 size: 13 residues. The germline gives CDR1 MNHEY, CDR2 SMNVEV (reference sequence). Trimming left V 3 bases short and J 1 base short, with 7 bases between. The CDR3: CASSFQGSYEQYF. The DNA of the CDR3 is TGTGCCAGCAGTTTCCAGGGGTCCTACGAGCAGTACTTC.

The chain uses TRBV28 and TRBJ1-5; 10 nucleotides match TRBD1. Germline V gene lookup returns CDR1 MDHEN and CDR2 SYDVKM. This CDR3 is 16 amino acids long. J lost 4 bases, V lost 6 bases, and 9 bases had no gene match. The CDR3 nucleotides are TGTGCCAGCAGCCGCGACAGGGGGCGTGGAAATCAGCCCCAGCATTTT. Protein product: CASSRDRGRGNQPQHF.

The rearrangement uses TRBV30 and TRBJ1-2, with D maybe TRBD1 (6 bases). This CDR3 spans 14 amino acids. Germline V lookup: CDR1 GTSNPN, CDR2 SVGIG (reference sequence). Trimming removed 2 bases from V and 2 bases from J, with 12 bases in between. In DNA, the CDR3 is TGTGCCTGGAGTCGGACAGACAGAAACTATGGCTACACCTTC. It yields the protein CAWSRTDRNYGYTF.

Turning to this clone: The same CDR3 arises from other DNA sequences in this sample as well. The chain combines TRBV29-1 with TRBJ2-7; 8 positions agree with TRBD2. The V and J ends lost 5 bases and 0 bases, in that order; junction bases with no gene match: 6. CDR3 length equals 14 residues. Germline CDR1 is SQVTM and CDR2 is ANQGSEA. CDR3 protein: CSVLLADSSYEQYF. The CDR3 nucleotides are TGCAGCGTTTTACTAGCGGACTCCTCCTACGAGCAGTACTTC.

Only a few counts were recorded for this clone. The CDR3 DNA follows: TGTGCCAGCGGGGACAGGGTCATCACTGAAGCTTTCTTT. It translates to CASGDRVITEAFF. V is TRBV6-6 and J is TRBJ1-1; 9 nucleotides align to TRBD1. J gave up 4 bases and V 8 bases, and 5 bases lay outside the gene matches. Germline V gene sequence: CDR1 MNHNY, CDR2 SVGAGI (reference sequence). This CDR3 contains 13 residues.

The chain has TRBV6-6 and TRBJ2-7, with TRBD2 matching over 10 bases. The CDR3 is 15 residues long. V shed 5 bases, J shed 3 bases, and the junction held 7 bases outside the gene matches. Looked up from germline, CDR1 is MNHNY and CDR2 is SVGAGI (reference sequence). The CDR3: CASSPSGRALYEQYF. The CDR3 nucleotides read TGTGCCAGCAGTCCGAGCGGGAGGGCACTCTACGAGCAGTACTTC.

The chain employs TRBV5-1 and TRBJ2-5; D is uncertain. Germline CDR1 is SGHRS and CDR2 is YFSETQ. The V and J ends lost 4 bases and 1 base respectively, with 5 bases between them. This CDR3 is built from 12 residues. The CDR3 sequence is CASSEPQETQYF. The CDR3 coding sequence is TGCGCCAGCAGCGAGCCCCAAGAGACCCAGTACTTC.

V gene TRBV7-2 combines with J gene TRBJ2-5, with TRBD1 identical over 7 bases. The germline V gene has CDR1 SGHTA and CDR2 FQGNSA. Trimming at V came to 6 bases and at J to 5 bases, leaving 6 bases not matched to a gene. The CDR3 covers 13 residues. In DNA form, the CDR3 reads TGTGCCAGCAGTTTAACAGGGGTGGAGACCCAGTACTTC. Amino acids: CASSLTGVETQYF. Combining the CDR3 with reference TRBV7-2 and TRBJ2-5 gives the whole variable domain GAGVSQSPSNKVTEKGKDVELRCDPISGHTALYWYRQSLGQGLEFLIYFQGNSAPDKSGLPSDRFSAERTGGSVSTLTIQRTQQEDSAVYLCASSLTGVETQYFGPGTRLLVL.

This chain uses TRBV11-2 with TRBJ2-7; unclear D gene. Germline V gene lookup returns CDR1 SGHAT and CDR2 FQNNGV. Trimming removed 2 bases from V and 0 bases from J, with 14 bases in between. The CDR3 spans 16 residues. The CDR3: CASSLLRSTTSYEQYF. CDR3 in DNA: TGTGCCAGCAGCTTACTACGATCCACCACCTCCTACGAGCAGTACTTC. The variable domain in full, with the rest retrieved from reference TRBV11-2 and TRBJ2-7, is EAGVAQSPRYKIIEKRQSVAFWCNPISGHATLYWYQQILGQGPKLLIQFQNNGVVDDSQLPKDRFSAERLKGVDSTLKIQPAKLEDSAVYLCASSLLRSTTSYEQYFGPGTRLTVT.

The chain carries TRBV5-6 and TRBJ1-2; the match to TRBD1 covers 7 bases. The CDR3 contains 14 residues. Unmatched junction bases numbered 8, after V lost 6 bases and J lost 3 bases. CDR1 is SGHDT, CDR2 YYEEEE, per germline. CDR3 sequence reads: CASISGTVDYGYTF. Here the CDR3 DNA reads TGTGCCAGCATTTCCGGGACAGTAGACTATGGCTACACCTTC. The full variable domain, its missing parts supplied by reference TRBV5-6 and TRBJ1-2, is DAGVTQSPTHLIKTRGQQVTLRCSPKSGHDTVSWYQQALGQGPQFIFQYYEEEERQRGNFPDRFSGHQFPNYSSELNVNALLLGDSALYLCASISGTVDYGYTFGSGTRLTVV.

This chain joins TRBV7-9 and TRBJ2-7; a weak D match, TRBD2 (5 bases). Germline loops: CDR1 SEHNR, CDR2 FQNEAQ (reference sequence). With 1 base removed from V and 5 bases from J, the gap between germline ends came to 9 bases. This CDR3 has 13 amino acids. The CDR3 loop is CASSLEVRDEQYF. The CDR3 DNA is TGTGCCAGCAGCTTAGAGGTGAGGGACGAGCAGTACTTC. Together with reference TRBV7-9 and TRBJ2-7, the CDR3 gives the full variable domain: DTGVSQNPRHKITKRGQNVTFRCDPISEHNRLYWYRQTLGQGPEFLTYFQNEAQLEKSRLLSDRFSAERPKGSFSTLEIQRTEQGDSAMYLCASSLEVRDEQYFGPGTRLTVT.

The rearrangement links TRBV30 to TRBJ1-4; D remains unclear. Per the germline V gene, CDR1 is GTSNPN and CDR2 is SVGIG (reference sequence). Trimming took off 3 bases at V and 0 bases at J, with 5 bases between the two ends. This CDR3 spans 13 amino acids. The CDR3 sequence: CAWRRTTNEKLFF. For the CDR3, the DNA is TGTGCCTGGAGGCGGACAACTAATGAAAAACTGTTTTTT.

This chain uses TRBV28 with TRBJ1-4; 7 bases match TRBD1. The CDR3 extends over 16 amino acids. Germline V gene lookup returns CDR1 MDHEN and CDR2 SYDVKM. Trimming removed 2 bases from V and 7 bases from J; junction bases left unmatched: 10. The CDR3, as DNA: TGTGCCAGCAGTTTAAAGGGGGCGCTTTTGCGTGAAAAACTGTTTTTT. Translation gives CASSLKGALLREKLFF.